This T cell receptor beta chain emerged from a study of blood T cell repertoires in COVID-19. Whole-study context: Acute and convalescent COVID-19 samples came from the United States, Italy and Spain. The cDNA or gDNA used as material had been derived from T cells, B-cell-depleted T cells, or PBMCs.

In the authors' workflow: Amplification with reference gene primers provided the estimates of nucleated cell counts. Repertoires were generated with immunoSEQ multiplex PCR, while TCRdb's copy carries only in-frame clones and drops some. That table is the source of V, J and clone size, and D and trimming were worked out from the DNA. Of 100,000 to 120,000 clones listed, 88% are singletons. Germline V gene data show CDR1 as MNHEY and CDR2 as SVGAGI. J was trimmed by 7 bases and V by 2 bases; bases with no gene match: 2. The CDR3 has 14 residues. J is TRBJ1-6 and V is TRBV6-5, with TRBD1 matching over 7 bases. The source of this sequence is a human donor in a cohort sampled during active COVID-19. The sample consisted of peripheral blood. The CDR3 reads CASSYTGENSPLHF. The CDR3 bases are TGTGCCAGCAGTTACACAGGGGAGAATTCACCCCTCCACTTT.